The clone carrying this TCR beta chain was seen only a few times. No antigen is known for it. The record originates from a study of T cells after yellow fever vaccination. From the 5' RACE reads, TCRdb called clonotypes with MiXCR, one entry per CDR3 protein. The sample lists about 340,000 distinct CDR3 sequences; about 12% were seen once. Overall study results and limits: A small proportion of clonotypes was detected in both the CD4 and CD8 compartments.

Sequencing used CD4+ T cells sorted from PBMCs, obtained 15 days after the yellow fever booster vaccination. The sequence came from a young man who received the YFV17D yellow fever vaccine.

CDR3 bases: TGTGCCAGCAGCTTCCTAGTCGCAGATACGCAGTATTTT. Protein product: CASSFLVADTQYF. The V and J genes are TRBV7-2 and TRBJ2-3; D is undetermined. Germline values: CDR1 SGHTA, CDR2 FQGNSA. The CDR3 length is 13 residues. V lost 3 bases and J lost 4, with 8 bases in between.